A selection of T cell receptor beta chains follows, all from one sample in a study of T cells expressing NK-cell markers. TCRdb reprocessed the 5' RACE reads and keeps a single row for each CDR3 protein, giving no DNA. The sample table includes roughly 280,000 distinct CDR3 sequences. Specimen: blood T cells: a sorted CD56 or NKG2C T cell subset, CD4+ or CD8+ T cells, or bulk PBMC T cells (not recorded which). The receptors derive from a man younger than 30 in good health. The CDR3 runs from the conserved cysteine through the conserved F or W. The order of the fields is CDR3 length, J gene, V gene, CDR3 protein.

>15|TRBJ2-1|TRBV5-5
CASSVTHLPDSKQFF
>11|TRBJ2-7|TRBV20-1
CSDHRSYEQYF
>12|TRBJ1-2|TRBV18
CASSPEIYGYTF
>15|TRBJ2-3|TRBV4-1
CASSQRGGRTDTQYF
>15|TRBJ1-4|TRBV18
CASSPDSLPGEKLFF
>18|TRBJ2-7|TRBV11-2
CASSLDNLAGGLIDEQYF
>17|TRBJ2-2|TRBV3-1
CASSLLQRTSNTGELFF
>15|TRBJ2-2|TRBV4-2
CATQRGTANTGELFF
>17|TRBJ1-1|TRBV6-2/TRBV6-3
CASSYTTGEWMNTEAFF
>13|TRBJ1-1|TRBV10-3
CAISESENTEAFF
>17|TRBJ2-1|TRBV6-5
CASSSRTSGNRGNEQFF
>15|TRBJ1-1|TRBV5-6
CASSPFGRVNTEAFF
>16|TRBJ2-1|TRBV5-5
CASSLQRRSSYNEQFF
>14|TRBJ2-3|TRBV10-3
CAISVAQVPDTQYF
>14|TRBJ2-5|TRBV7-9
CASSSTLRGETQYF
>11|TRBJ2-5|TRBV2
CASSRSQTQYF
>12|TRBJ1-1|TRBV29-1
CSVKGFITEAFF
>15|TRBJ2-5|TRBV7-9
CASRVVAGVWETQYF
>16|TRBJ2-5|TRBV29-1
CSVTTSGQGYQETQYF
>16|TRBJ2-3|TRBV6-1
CASSPIAGARTDTQYF
>16|TRBJ2-7|TRBV5-6
CASSPDFRTRGDEQYF
>13|TRBJ2-5|TRBV5-4
CASSTEYEETQYF
>13|TRBJ2-2|TRBV4-3
CASSQDVAGELFF
>12|TRBJ2-3|TRBV20-1
CSASGSGDTQYF
>20|TRBJ2-5|TRBV7-2
CASSLYPSLLGGMGQETQYF
>15|TRBJ1-5|TRBV20-1
CSASYGWDSHQPQHF
>15|TRBJ2-1|TRBV24-1
CATSDPGWENNEQFF
>12|TRBJ2-7|TRBV29-1
CSVGSGIGEQYF
>14|TRBJ1-1|TRBV5-4
CASKAESAATEAFF
>12|TRBJ2-3|TRBV10-3
CAISDNTDTQYF
>15|TRBJ2-1|TRBV4-2
CASSQGSGRGNEQFF
>13|TRBJ2-3|TRBV20-1
CSAEGLGVDTQYF
>14|TRBJ2-1|TRBV12-3/TRBV12-4
CASSPGLSYNEQFF
>17|TRBJ2-1|TRBV5-1
CASSLAGLAGVYNEQFF
>14|TRBJ1-3|TRBV4-3
CASSQATLVNTIYF
>15|TRBJ1-1|TRBV6-1
CASSPLGGSGTEAFF